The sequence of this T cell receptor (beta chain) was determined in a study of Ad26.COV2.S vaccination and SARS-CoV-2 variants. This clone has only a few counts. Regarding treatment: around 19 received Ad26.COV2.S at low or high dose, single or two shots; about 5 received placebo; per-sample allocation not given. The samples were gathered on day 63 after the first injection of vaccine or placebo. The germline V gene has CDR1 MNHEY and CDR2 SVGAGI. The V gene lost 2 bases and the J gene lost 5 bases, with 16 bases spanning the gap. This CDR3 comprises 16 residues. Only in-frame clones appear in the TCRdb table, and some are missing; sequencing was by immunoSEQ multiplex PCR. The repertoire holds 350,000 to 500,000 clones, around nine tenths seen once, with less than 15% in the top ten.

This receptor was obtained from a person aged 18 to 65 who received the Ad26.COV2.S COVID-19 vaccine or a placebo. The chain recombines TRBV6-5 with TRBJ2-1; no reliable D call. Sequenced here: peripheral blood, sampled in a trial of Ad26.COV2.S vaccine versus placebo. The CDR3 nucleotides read TGTGCCAGCAGTTACGAAGGACGGGTGGGCCACAATGAGCAGTTCTTC. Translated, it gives CASSYEGRVGHNEQFF.